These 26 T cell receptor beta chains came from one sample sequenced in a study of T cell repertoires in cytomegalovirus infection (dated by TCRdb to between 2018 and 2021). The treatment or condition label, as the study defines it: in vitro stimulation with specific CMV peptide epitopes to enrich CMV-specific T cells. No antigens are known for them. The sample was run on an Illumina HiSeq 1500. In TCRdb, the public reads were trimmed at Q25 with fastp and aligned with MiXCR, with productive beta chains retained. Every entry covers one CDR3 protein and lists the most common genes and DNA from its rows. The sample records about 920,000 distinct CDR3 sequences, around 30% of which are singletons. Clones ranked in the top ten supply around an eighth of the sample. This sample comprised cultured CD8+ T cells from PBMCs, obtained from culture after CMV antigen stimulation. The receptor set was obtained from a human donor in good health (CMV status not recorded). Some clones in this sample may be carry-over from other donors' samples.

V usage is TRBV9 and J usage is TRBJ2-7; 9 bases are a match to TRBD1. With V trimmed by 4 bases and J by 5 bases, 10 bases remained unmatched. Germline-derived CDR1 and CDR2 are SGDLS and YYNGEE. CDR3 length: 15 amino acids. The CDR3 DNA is TGTGCCAGCAGCAAGGGGGGGACAGGGTCCCACGAGCAGTACTTC. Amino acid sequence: CASSKGGTGSHEQYF.

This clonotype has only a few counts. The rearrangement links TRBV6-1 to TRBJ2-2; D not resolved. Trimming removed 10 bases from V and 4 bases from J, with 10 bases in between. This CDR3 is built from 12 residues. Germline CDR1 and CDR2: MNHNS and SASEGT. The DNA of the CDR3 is TGTGCCACCCCCCGGGTCACCGGGGAGCTGTTTTTT. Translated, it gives CATPRVTGELFF.

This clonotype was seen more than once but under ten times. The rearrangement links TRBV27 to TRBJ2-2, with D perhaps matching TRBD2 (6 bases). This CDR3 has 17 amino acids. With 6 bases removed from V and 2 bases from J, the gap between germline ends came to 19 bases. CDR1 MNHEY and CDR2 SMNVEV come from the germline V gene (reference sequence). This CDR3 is CASSPLPRGSNTGELFF. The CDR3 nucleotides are TGTGCCAGCAGCCCTTTGCCCCGGGGGTCAAACACCGGGGAGCTGTTTTTT.

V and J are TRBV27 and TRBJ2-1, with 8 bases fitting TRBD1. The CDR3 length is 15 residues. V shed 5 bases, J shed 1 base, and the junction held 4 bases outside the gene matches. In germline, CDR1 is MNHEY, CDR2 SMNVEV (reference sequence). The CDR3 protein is CASSIRQGSYNEQFF. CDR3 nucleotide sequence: TGTGCCAGCAGTATCCGACAGGGGTCCTACAATGAGCAGTTCTTC.

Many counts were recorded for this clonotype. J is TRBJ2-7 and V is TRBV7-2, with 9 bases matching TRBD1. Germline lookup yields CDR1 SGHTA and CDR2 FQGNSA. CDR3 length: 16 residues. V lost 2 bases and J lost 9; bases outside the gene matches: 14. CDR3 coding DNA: TGTGCCAGCAGCTTACTAGGGGGCCCGGGACAGGGTTGGCAGTACTTC. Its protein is CASSLLGGPGQGWQYF. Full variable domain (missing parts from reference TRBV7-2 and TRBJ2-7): GAGVSQSPSNKVTEKGKDVELRCDPISGHTALYWYRQSLGQGLEFLIYFQGNSAPDKSGLPSDRFSAERTGGSVSTLTIQRTQQEDSAVYLCASSLLGGPGQGWQYFGPGTRLTVT.

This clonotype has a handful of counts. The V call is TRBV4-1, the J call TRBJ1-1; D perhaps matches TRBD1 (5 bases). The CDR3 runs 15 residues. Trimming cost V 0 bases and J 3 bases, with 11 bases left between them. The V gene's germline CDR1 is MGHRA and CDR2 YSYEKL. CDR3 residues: CASSQDGAPDTEAFF. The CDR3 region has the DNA TGCGCCAGCAGCCAAGATGGGGCCCCAGACACTGAAGCTTTCTTT.

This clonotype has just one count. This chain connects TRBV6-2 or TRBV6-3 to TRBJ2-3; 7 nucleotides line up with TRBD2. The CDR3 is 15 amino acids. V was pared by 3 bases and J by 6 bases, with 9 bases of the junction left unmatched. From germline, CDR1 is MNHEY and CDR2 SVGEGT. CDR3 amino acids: CASSYGAGPLDTQYF. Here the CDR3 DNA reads TGTGCCAGCAGTTATGGAGCGGGGCCCCTGGATACGCAGTATTTT.

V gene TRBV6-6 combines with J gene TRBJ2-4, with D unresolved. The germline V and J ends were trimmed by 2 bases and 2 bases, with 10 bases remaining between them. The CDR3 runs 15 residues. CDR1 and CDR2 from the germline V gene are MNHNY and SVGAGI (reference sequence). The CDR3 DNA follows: TGTGCCAGCAGTTACCTGGAAGGCCCCAAAAACATTCAGTACTTC. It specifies CASSYLEGPKNIQYF.

This CDR3 reads CASSLSGPAREQFF. The CDR3 region has the DNA TGTGCCAGCAGTTTATCGGGACCCGCGCGGGAGCAGTTCTTC. V is TRBV27 and J is TRBJ2-1; D tentatively reads TRBD1 or TRBD2 (5 bases each). The ends were cut back, 0 bases at V and 10 bases at J, with 13 bases in the middle. Germline CDR1 MNHEY, CDR2 SMNVEV (reference sequence). CDR3 length: 14 residues.

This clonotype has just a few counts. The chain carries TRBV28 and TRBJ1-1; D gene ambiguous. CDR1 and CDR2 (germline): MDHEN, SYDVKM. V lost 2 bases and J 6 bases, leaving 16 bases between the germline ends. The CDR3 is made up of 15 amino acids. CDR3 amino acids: CASSLRLSIEAEAFF. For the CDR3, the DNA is TGTGCCAGCAGTTTACGTCTCAGTATAGAGGCTGAAGCTTTCTTT.

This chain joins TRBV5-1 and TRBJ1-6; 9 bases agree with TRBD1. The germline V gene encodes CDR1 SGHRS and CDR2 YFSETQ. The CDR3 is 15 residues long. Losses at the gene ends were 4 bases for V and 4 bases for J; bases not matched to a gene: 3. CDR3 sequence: CASSAGTGYNSPLHF. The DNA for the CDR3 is TGCGCCAGCAGCGCTGGGACAGGGTATAATTCACCCCTCCACTTT.

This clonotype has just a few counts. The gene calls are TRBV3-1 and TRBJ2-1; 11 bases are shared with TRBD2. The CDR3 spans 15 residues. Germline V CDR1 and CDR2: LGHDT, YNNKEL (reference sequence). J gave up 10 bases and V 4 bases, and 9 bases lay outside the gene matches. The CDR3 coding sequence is TGTGCCAGCAGCCTCGGGACTAGCGGTTTCAGGGAGCAGTTCTTC. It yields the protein CASSLGTSGFREQFF.

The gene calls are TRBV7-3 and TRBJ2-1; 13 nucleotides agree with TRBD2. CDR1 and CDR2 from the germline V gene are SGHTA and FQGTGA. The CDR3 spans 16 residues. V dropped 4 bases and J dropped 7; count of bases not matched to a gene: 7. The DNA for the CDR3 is TGTGCCAGCAGCTCCCGGACTAGCGGGAGTACTAATGAGCAGTTCTTC. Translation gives CASSSRTSGSTNEQFF.

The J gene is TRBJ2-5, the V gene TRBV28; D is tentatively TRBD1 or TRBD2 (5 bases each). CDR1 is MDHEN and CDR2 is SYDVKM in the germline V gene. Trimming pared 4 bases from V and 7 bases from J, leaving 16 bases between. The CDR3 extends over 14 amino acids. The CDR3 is CASSSDSLGGTQYF. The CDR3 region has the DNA TGTGCCAGCAGTTCCGACAGTCTTGGGGGGACCCAGTACTTC.

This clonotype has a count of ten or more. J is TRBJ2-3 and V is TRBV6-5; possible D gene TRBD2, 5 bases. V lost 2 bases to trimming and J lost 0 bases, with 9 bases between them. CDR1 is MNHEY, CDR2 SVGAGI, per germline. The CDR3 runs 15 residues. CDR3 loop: CASSYDTGSTDTQYF. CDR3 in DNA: TGTGCCAGCAGTTACGACACGGGGAGCACAGATACGCAGTATTTT.

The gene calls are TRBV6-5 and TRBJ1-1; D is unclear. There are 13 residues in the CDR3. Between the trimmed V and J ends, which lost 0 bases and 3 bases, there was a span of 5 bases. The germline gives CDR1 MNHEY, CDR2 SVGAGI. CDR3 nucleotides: TGTGCCAGCAGTTACTCGGAACACACTGAAGCTTTCTTT. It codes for CASSYSEHTEAFF.

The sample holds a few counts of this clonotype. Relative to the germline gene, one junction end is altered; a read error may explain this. The CDR3 sequence is CASSLDGTSGSTDTQYF. CDR3 bases: TGTGCCAGTAGTCTAGACGGGACTAGCGGAAGCACAGATACGCAGTATTTT. This chain connects TRBV19 to TRBJ2-3; 11 positions agree with TRBD2. The CDR3 contains 17 residues. From germline, CDR1 is LNHDA and CDR2 SQIVND (reference sequence).

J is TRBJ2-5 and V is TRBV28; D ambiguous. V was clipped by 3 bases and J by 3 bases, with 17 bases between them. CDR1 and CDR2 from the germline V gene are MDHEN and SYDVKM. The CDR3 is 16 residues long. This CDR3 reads CASSFGFVGSEETQYF. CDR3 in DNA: TGTGCCAGCAGTTTCGGATTTGTAGGCAGTGAAGAGACCCAGTACTTC. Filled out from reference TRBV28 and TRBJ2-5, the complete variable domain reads DVKVTQSSRYLVKRTGEKVFLECVQDMDHENMFWYRQDPGLGLRLIYFSYDVKMKEKGDIPEGYSVSREKKERFSLILESASTNQTSMYLCASSFGFVGSEETQYFGPGTRLLVL.

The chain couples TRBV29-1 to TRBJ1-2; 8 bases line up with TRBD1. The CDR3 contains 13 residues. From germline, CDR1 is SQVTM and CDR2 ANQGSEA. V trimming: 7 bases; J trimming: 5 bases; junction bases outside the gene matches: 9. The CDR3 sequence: CSAFTGGVYGYTF. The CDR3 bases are TGCAGCGCTTTTACAGGGGGTGTTTATGGCTACACCTTC. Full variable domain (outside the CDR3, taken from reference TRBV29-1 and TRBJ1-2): SAVISQKPSRDICQRGTSLTIQCQVDSQVTMMFWYRQQPGQSLTLIATANQGSEATYESGFVIDKFPISRPNLTFSTLTVSNMSPEDSSIYLCSAFTGGVYGYTFGSGTRLTVV.

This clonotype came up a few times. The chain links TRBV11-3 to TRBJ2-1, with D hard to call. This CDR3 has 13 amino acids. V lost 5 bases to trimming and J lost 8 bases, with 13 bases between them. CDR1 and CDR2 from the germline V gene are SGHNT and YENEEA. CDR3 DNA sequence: TGTGCCAGCAGCCTCGATCCTGGCCATGAGCAGTTCTTC. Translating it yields CASSLDPGHEQFF.

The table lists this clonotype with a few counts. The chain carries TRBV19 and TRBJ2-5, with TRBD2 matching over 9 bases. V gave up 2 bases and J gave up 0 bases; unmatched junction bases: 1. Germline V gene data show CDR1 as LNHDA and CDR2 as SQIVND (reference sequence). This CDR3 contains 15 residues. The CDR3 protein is CASSITSGYQETQYF. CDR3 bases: TGTGCCAGTAGTATAACTAGCGGGTACCAAGAGACCCAGTACTTC.

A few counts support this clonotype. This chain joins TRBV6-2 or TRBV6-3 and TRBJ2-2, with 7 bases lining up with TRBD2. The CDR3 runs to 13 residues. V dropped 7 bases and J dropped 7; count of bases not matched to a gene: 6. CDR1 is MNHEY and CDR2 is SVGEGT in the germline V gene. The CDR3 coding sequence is TGTGCCAGCACCCAGAGCGGGATCGGGGAGCTGTTTTTT. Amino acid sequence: CASTQSGIGELFF.

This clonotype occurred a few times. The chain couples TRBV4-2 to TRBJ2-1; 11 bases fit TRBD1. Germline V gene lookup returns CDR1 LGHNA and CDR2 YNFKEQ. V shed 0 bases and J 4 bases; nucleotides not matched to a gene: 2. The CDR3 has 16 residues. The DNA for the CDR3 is TGTGCCAGCAGCCAAGAGGGGACAGGGGGATACAATGAGCAGTTCTTC. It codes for CASSQEGTGGYNEQFF.

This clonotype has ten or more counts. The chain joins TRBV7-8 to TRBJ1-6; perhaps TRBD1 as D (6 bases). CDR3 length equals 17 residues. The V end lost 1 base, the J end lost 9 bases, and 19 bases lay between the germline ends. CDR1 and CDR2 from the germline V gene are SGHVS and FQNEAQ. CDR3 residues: CASSLGATGAVTSPLHF. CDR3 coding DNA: TGTGCCAGCAGCTTAGGGGCCACGGGGGCAGTGACTTCACCCCTCCACTTT.

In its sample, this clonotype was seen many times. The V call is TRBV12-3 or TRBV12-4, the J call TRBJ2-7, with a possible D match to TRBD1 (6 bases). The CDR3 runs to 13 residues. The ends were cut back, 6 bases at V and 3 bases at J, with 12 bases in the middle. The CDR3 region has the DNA TGTGCCAGCAGCCAGGGACACAACTACGAGCAGTACTTC. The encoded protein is CASSQGHNYEQYF.

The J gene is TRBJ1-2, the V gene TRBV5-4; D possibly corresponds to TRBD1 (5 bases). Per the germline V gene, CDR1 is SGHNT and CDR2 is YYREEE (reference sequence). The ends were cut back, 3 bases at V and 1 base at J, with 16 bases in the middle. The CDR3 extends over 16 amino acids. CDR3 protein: CASSSPRRDYNYGYTF. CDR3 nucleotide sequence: TGTGCCAGCAGCTCCCCAAGGCGGGACTATAACTATGGCTACACCTTC.